This TCR beta chain comes out of a study of OX40 agonist ivuxolimab in advanced cancers. Study-level information: Hepatocellular carcinoma, melanoma, renal cell or head and neck cancer affected the dose-escalation patients. Those enrolled were about 80% male, with a mean age of around 60 years and ages from about 20 to 90. Study-level findings and limits: Among expanded peripheral T cells, antigen specificity went undetermined.

The repertoire was sequenced with immunoSEQ multiplex PCR; TCRdb's copy has only in-frame clones and lacks some. The data contain around 35,000 clones, around 83% of them singletons. Points on this clone: Its specificity is not known.

The clonotype comes from an adult with an advanced solid tumor such as melanoma, head and neck, liver or kidney cancer. The sample in question was CD4+ or CD8+ T cells sorted from blood, obtained in a trial of the OX40 agonist ivuxolimab.

In nucleotides, the CDR3 is TGCGCCAGCAGCTTGCAACCGGGACAGGGCTTCTACGAGCAGTACTTC. Protein product: CASSLQPGQGFYEQYF. This chain connects TRBV5-1 to TRBJ2-7; TRBD1 matches 9 bases. Per germline, CDR1 SGHRS and CDR2 YFSETQ. Trimming at V came to 1 base and at J to 3 bases, leaving 8 bases not matched to a gene. The CDR3 spans 16 residues.